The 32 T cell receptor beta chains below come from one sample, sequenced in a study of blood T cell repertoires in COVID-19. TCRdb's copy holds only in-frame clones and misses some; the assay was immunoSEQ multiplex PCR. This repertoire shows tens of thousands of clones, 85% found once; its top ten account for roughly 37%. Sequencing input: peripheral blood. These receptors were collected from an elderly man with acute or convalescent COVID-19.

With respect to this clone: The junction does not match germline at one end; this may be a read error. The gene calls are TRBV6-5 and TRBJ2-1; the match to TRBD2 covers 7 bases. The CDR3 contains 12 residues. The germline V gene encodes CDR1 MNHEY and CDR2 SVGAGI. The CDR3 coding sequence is TGTGCCAGCTCTTGGAACCCCCGGGACTATATCTTC. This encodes CASSWNPRDYIF.

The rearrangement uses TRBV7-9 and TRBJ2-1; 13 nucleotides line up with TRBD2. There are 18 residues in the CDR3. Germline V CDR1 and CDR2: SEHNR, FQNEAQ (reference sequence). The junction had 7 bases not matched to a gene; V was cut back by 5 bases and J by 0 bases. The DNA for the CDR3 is TGTGCCAGCAGCACCGAGGGACTAGCGGGAAGCTCCTACAATGAGCAGTTCTTC. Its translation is CASSTEGLAGSSYNEQFF.

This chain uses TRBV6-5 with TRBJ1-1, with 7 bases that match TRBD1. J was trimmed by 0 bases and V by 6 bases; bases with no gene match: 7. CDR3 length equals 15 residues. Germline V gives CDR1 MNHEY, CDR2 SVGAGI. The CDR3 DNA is TGTGCCAGCAGACCTATGGGACAGATGAACACTGAAGCTTTCTTT. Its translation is CASRPMGQMNTEAFF.

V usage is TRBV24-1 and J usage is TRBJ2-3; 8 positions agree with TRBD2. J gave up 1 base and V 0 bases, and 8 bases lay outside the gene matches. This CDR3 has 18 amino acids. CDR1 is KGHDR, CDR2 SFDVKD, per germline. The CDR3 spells CATSDLRGRAGGTDTQYF. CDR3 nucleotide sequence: TGTGCCACCAGTGATTTGCGCGGGCGAGCGGGGGGCACAGATACGCAGTATTTT.

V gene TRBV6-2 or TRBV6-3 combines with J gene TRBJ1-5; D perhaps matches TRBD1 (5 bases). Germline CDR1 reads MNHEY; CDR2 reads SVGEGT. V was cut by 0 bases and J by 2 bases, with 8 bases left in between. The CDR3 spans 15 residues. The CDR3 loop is CASSYSQGGNQPQHF. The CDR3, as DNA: TGTGCCAGCAGTTACTCTCAGGGCGGCAATCAGCCCCAGCATTTT.

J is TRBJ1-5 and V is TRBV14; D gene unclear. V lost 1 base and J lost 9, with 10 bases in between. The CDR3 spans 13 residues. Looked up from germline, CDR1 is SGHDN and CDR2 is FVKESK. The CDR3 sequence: CASSQARNGPQHF. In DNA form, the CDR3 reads TGTGCCAGCAGCCAAGCTCGAAACGGGCCCCAGCATTTT.

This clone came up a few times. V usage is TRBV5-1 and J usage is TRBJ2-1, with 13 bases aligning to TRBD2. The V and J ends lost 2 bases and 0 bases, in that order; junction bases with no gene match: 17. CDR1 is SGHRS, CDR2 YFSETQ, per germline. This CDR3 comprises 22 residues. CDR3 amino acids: CASSLKLAGGRNSFFSYNEQFF. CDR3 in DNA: TGCGCCAGCAGCTTAAAACTAGCGGGAGGGCGAAACAGTTTCTTCTCCTACAATGAGCAGTTCTTC.

The CDR3 DNA reads as TGTGCCAGTAGTATGGGCAGCGGGAGGTCGGCAGATACGCAGTATTTT. As protein: CASSMGSGRSADTQYF. The V gene is TRBV19, the J gene TRBJ2-3, with 9 bases identical to TRBD2. The junction had 8 bases not matched to a gene; V was cut back by 3 bases and J by 4 bases. The germline V gene encodes CDR1 LNHDA and CDR2 SQIVND (reference sequence). This CDR3 comprises 16 residues.

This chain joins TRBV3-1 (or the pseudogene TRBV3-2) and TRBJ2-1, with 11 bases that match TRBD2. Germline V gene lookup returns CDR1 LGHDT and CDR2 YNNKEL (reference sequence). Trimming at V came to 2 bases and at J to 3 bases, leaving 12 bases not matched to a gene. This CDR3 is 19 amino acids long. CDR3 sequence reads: CASSQFAGTSGLYYNEQFF. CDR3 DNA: TGTGCCAGCAGCCAATTCGCCGGGACTAGCGGTCTCTACTACAATGAGCAGTTCTTC.

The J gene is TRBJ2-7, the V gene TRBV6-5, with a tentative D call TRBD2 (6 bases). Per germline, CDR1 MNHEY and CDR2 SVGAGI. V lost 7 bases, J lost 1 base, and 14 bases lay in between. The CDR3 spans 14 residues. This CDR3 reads CASTAQGGSYEQYF. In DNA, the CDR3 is TGTGCCAGCACCGCTCAGGGAGGATCCTACGAGCAGTACTTC.

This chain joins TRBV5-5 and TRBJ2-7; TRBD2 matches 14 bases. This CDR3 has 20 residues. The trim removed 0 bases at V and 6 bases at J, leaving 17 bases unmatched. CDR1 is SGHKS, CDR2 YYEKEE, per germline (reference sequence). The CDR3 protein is CASSLAGGYMTSGRASEQYF. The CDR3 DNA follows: TGTGCCAGCAGCTTGGCGGGGGGCTACATGACTAGCGGGAGGGCAAGCGAGCAGTACTTC.

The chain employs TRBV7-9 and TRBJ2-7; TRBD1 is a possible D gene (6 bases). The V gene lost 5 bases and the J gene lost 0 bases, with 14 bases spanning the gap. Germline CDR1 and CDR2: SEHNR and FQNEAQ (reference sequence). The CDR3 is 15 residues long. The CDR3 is CASSQPSQGSYEQYF. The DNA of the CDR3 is TGTGCCAGCAGCCAACCTTCACAGGGCTCCTACGAGCAGTACTTC.

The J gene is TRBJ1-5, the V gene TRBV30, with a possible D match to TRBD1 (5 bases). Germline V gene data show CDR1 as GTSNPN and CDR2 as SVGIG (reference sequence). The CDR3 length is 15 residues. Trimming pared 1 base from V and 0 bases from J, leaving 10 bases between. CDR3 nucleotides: TGTGCCTGGAGTGCCTCGGGACTTAGCAATCAGCCCCAGCATTTT. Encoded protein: CAWSASGLSNQPQHF. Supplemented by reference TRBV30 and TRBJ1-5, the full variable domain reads SQTIHQWPATLVQPVGSPLSLECTVEGTSNPNLYWYRQAAGRGLQLLFYSVGIGQISSEVPQNLSASRPQDRQFILSSKKLLLSDSGFYLCAWSASGLSNQPQHFGDGTRLSIL.

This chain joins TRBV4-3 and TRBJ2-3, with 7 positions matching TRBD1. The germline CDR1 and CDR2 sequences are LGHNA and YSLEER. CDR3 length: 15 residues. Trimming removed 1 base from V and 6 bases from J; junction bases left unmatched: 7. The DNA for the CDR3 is TGCGCCAGCAGCCAAGGCCGACAGGGTTCTGATACGCAGTATTTT. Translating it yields CASSQGRQGSDTQYF.

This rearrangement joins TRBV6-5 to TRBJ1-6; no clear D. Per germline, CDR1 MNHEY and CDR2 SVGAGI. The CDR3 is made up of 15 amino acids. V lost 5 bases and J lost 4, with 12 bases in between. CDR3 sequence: CASSRQTVYNSPLHF. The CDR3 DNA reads TGTGCCAGCAGTCGACAAACCGTATATAATTCACCCCTCCACTTT.

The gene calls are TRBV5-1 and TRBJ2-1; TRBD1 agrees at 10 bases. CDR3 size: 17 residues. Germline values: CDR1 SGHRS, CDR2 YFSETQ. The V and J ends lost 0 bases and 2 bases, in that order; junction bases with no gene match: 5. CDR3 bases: TGCGCCAGCAGCTTGGGTACCGGGACAGGGGCCTACAATGAGCAGTTCTTC. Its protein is CASSLGTGTGAYNEQFF.

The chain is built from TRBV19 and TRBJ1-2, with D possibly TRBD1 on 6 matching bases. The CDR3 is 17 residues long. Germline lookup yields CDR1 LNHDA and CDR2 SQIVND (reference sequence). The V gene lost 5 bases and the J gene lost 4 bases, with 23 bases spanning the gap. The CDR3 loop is CASSRKFGTKEPYGYTF. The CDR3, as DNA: TGTGCCAGTAGTCGAAAATTTGGGACAAAAGAACCCTATGGCTACACCTTC.

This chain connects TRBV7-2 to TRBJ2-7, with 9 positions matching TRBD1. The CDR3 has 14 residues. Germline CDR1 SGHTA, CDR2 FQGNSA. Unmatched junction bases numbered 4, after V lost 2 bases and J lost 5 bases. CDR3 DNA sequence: TGTGCCAGCAGCTTAAGACAGGGGGTCCACGAGCAGTACTTC. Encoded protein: CASSLRQGVHEQYF.

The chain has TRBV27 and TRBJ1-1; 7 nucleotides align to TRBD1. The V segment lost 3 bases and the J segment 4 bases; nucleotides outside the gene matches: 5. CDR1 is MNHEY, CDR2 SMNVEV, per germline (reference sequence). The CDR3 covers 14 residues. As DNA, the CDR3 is TGTGCCAGCAGTTTGGTAGGGGGCACCACTGAAGCTTTCTTT. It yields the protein CASSLVGGTTEAFF.

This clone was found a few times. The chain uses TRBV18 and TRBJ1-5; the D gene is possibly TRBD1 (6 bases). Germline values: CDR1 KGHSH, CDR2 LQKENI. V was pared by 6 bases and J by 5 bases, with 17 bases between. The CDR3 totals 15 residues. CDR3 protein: CASSPIAGADQPQHF. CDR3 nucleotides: TGTGCCAGCTCCCCCATCGCAGGGGCAGATCAGCCCCAGCATTTT.

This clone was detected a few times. The chain's CDR3 is CASSLRQELTGNTIYF. The CDR3 DNA reads TGTGCCAGCAGCTTACGACAGGAGCTCACTGGAAACACCATATATTTT. The V gene is TRBV7-9, the J gene TRBJ1-3; D perhaps matches TRBD1 (6 bases). Germline V gene data show CDR1 as SEHNR and CDR2 as FQNEAQ (reference sequence). The CDR3 covers 16 residues. V lost 2 bases, J lost 2 bases, and 13 bases lay in between.

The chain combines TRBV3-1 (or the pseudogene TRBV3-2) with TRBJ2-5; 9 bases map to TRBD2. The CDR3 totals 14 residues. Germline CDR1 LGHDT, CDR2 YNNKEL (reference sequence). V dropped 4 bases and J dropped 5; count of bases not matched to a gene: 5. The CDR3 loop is CASSRAGGGETQYF. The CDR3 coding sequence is TGTGCCAGCAGCCGAGCGGGAGGAGGCGAGACCCAGTACTTC.

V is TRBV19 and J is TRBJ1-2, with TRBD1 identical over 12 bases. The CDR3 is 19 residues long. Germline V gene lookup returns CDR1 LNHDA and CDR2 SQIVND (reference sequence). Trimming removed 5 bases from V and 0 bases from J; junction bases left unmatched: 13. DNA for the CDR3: TGTGCCAGTAGTCCGTCGGGACAGGGGGCAAGTGGGGCTAACTATGGCTACACCTTC. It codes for CASSPSGQGASGANYGYTF.

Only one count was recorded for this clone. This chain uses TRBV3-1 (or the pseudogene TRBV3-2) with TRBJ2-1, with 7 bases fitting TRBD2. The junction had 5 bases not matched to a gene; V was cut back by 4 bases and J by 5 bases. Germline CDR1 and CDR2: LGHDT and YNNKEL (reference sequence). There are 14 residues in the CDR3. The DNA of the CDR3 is TGTGCCAGCAGCCCGGGACTACAGCACAATGAGCAGTTCTTC. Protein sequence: CASSPGLQHNEQFF.

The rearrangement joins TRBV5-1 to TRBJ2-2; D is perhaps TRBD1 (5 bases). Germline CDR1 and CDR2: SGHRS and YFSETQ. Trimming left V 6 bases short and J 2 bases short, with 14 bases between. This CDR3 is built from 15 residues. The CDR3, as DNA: TGCGCCAGCAAGAATGCCAGGGATAACACCGGGGAGCTGTTTTTT. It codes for CASKNARDNTGELFF.

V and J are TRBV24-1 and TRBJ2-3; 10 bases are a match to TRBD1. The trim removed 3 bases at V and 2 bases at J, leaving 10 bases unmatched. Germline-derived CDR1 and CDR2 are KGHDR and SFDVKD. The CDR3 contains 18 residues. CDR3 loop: CATSDPAVGTGATDTQYF. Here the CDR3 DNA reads TGTGCCACCAGTGATCCAGCGGTGGGGACAGGGGCCACAGATACGCAGTATTTT.

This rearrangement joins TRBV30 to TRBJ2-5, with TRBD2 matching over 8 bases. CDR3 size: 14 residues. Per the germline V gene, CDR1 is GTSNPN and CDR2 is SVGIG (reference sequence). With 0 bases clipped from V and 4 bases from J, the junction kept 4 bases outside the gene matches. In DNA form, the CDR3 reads TGTGCCTGGAGTGTAAGCGGGAGAGCAGAGACCCAGTACTTC. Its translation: CAWSVSGRAETQYF.

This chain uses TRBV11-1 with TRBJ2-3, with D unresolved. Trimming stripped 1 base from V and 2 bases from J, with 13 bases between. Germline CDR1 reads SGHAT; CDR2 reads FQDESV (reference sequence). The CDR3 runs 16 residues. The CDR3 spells CASSLVADGITDTQYF. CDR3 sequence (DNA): TGTGCCAGCAGCTTAGTAGCTGACGGAATCACAGATACGCAGTATTTT.

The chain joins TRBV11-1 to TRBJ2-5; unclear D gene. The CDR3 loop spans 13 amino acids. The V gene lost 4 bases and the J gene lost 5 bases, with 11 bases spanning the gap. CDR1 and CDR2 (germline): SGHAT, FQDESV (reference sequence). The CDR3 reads CASSSNLQETQYF. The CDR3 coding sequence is TGTGCCAGCAGCTCGAATTTGCAGGAGACCCAGTACTTC.

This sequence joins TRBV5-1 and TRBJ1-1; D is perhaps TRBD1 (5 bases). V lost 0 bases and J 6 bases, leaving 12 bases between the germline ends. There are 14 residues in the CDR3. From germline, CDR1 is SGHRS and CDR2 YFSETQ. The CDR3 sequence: CASSLAPGWAEAFF. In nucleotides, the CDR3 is TGCGCCAGCAGCTTGGCTCCAGGGTGGGCTGAAGCTTTCTTT. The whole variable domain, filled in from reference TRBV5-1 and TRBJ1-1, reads KAGVTQTPRYLIKTRGQQVTLSCSPISGHRSVSWYQQTPGQGLQFLFEYFSETQRNKGNFPGRFSGRQFSNSRSEMNVSTLELGDSALYLCASSLAPGWAEAFFGQGTRLTVV.

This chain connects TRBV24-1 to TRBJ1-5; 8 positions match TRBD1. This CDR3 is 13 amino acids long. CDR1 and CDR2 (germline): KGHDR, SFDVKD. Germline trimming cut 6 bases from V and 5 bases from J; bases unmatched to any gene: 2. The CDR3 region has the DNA TGTGCCACCAGTCGGACAGGGCATCAGCCCCAGCATTTT. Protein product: CATSRTGHQPQHF.

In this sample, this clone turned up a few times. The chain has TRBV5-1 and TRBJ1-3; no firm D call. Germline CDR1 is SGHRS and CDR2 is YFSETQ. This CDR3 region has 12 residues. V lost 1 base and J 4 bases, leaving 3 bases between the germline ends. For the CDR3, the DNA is TGCGCCAGCAGCTTGACAGGAAACACCATATATTTT. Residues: CASSLTGNTIYF.